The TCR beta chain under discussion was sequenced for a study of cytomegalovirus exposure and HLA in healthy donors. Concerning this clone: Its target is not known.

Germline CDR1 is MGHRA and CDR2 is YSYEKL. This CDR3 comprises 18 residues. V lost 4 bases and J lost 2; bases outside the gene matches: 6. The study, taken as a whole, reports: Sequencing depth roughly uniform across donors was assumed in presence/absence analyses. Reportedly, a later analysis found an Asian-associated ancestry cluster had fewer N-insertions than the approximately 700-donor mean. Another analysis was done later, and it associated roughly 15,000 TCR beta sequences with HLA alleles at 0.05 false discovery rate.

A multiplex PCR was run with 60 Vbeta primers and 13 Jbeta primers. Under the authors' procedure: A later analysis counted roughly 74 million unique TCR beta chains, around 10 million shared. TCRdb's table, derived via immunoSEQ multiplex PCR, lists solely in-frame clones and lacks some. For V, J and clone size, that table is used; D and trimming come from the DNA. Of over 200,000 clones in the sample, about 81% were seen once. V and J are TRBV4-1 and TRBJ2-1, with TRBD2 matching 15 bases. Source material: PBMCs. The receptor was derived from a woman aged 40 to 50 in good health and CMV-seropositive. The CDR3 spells CASSPGLAGGQPYNEQFF. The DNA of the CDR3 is TGCGCCAGCAGCCCCGGACTAGCGGGGGGGCAACCCTACAATGAGCAGTTCTTC.